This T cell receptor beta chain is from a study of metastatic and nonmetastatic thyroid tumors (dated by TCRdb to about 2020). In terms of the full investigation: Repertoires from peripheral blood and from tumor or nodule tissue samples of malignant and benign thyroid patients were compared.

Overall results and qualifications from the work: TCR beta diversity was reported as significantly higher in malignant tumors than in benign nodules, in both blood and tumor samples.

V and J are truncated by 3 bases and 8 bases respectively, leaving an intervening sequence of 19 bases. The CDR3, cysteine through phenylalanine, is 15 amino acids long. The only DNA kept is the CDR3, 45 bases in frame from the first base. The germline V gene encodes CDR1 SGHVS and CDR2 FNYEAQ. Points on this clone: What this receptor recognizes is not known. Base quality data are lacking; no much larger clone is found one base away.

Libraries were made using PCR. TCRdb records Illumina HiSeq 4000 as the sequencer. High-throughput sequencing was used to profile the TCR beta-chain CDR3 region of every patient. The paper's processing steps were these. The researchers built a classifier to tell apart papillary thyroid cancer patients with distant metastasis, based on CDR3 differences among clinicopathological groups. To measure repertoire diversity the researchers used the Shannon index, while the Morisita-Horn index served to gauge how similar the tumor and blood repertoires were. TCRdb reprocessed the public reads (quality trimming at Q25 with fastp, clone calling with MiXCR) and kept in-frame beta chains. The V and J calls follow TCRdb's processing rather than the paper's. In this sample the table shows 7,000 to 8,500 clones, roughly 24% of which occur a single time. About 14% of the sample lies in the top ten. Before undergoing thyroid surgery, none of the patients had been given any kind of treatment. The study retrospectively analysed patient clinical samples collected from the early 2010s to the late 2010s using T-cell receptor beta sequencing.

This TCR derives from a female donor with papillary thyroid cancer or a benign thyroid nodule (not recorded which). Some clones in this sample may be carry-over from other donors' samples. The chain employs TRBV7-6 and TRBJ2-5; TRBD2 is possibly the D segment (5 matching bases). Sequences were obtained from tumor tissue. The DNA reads TGTGCCAGCAGCTTGTACAGCTACCCGGGGTATACCCAGTACTTC. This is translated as CASSLYSYPGYTQYF.